This T cell receptor beta chain was recorded in a study of response to subunit inactivated influenza vaccine. Broader study findings: Every seasonal influenza vaccination brings in few new T cells, the authors suggested.

The CDR3 is 16 amino acids. V lost 1 base and J lost 5, with 17 bases in between. Germline-derived CDR1 and CDR2 are SGHTA and FQGNSA. This clonotype was recorded at least ten times. Its target is unknown. TCRdb passed the RT-PCR reads through MiXCR, listing each CDR3 protein once. The sample contains roughly 460,000 distinct CDR3 sequences, roughly 11% of which appear only once. The source is a man aged 50 or older who received an inactivated influenza vaccine. Sample: PBMCs from blood, taken 35 to 45 days after vaccination. The chain combines TRBV7-2 with TRBJ2-5, with D tentatively TRBD2 (6 bases). CDR3 sequence (DNA): TGTGCCAGCAGCTTAGTCGGTAGACGGGAGTGGGAGACCCAGTACTTC. Protein: CASSLVGRREWETQYF.